Below, one TCR beta chain is given with its context. Its specificity is not known. This record belongs to a study of cytomegalovirus exposure and HLA in healthy donors. The study's findings and limits: According to the study, around 180 TCR beta chains were cytomegalovirus-associated.

Trimming removed 6 bases from V and 3 bases from J; junction bases left unmatched: 7. The CDR3 consists of 15 residues. Germline V gene sequence: CDR1 SGHRS, CDR2 YFSETQ. It was with 60 Vbeta and 13 Jbeta primers that the PCR ran. The data were produced by immunoSEQ multiplex PCR, yet TCRdb's version contains in-frame clones alone and is incomplete. The sample has roughly 200,000 clones, approximately 85% seen once. The sequenced sample consisted of PBMCs. The rearrangement uses TRBV5-1 and TRBJ2-7, with 12 positions matching TRBD2. This TCR derives from a woman in her forties or fifties in good health and CMV-seronegative. CDR3 region: CASNSLAGGDYEQYF. CDR3 coding DNA: TGCGCCAGCAACTCTCTAGCGGGAGGGGACTACGAGCAGTACTTC.